One sample yielded the 21 T cell receptor beta chains listed below, sequenced in a study of PD-1 blockade in classical Hodgkin lymphoma. Every patient relapsed after autologous stem cell transplantation, and brentuximab vedotin exposure varied. This table comes from immunoSEQ multiplex PCR, and its TCRdb copy is limited to in-frame clones, with some not included. This sample carries about 98,000 clones, roughly 79% of them seen once, and the ten largest clones take about 15%. The sample here was peripheral blood mononuclear cells (PBMCs), taken before the second cycle of nivolumab. The receptors here all came from a human donor with classical Hodgkin lymphoma.

The rearrangement uses TRBV11-2 and TRBJ1-4; the D gene is possibly TRBD1 (5 bases). Trimming shortened V by 4 bases and J by 6 bases, and 9 bases separated the two germline ends. The CDR3 runs 13 residues. The germline gives CDR1 SGHAT, CDR2 FQNNGV. In DNA, the CDR3 is TGTGCCAGCAGCTCCGGGGACTATGAAAAACTGTTTTTT. Translation: CASSSGDYEKLFF.

V usage is TRBV7-2 and J usage is TRBJ1-2; 10 nucleotides align to TRBD1. J gave up 6 bases and V 5 bases, and 3 bases lay outside the gene matches. CDR3 length equals 13 residues. Germline CDR1 is SGHTA and CDR2 is FQGNSA. CDR3 DNA: TGTGCCAGCAGCCTAGGGACAGGGGATGGCTACACCTTC. Protein product: CASSLGTGDGYTF.

This clone appeared a single time. V gene TRBV19 combines with J gene TRBJ1-3; D uncertain. This CDR3 is 12 amino acids long. Germline V gene data show CDR1 as LNHDA and CDR2 as SQIVND (reference sequence). The V gene lost 3 bases and the J gene lost 4 bases, with 4 bases spanning the gap. The CDR3 bases are TGTGCCAGTAGTATCGCGGGAAACACCATATATTTT. Its translation: CASSIAGNTIYF.

The V gene is TRBV2, the J gene TRBJ1-2, with D possibly TRBD1 on 5 matching bases. The germline V gene has CDR1 SNHLY and CDR2 FYNNEI. Trimming took off 3 bases at V and 2 bases at J, with 13 bases between the two ends. This CDR3 has 15 amino acids. The CDR3 reads CASSDAGGENYGYTF. CDR3 in DNA: TGTGCCAGCAGTGACGCGGGGGGAGAGAACTATGGCTACACCTTC.

The V gene is TRBV19, the J gene TRBJ1-1; the match to TRBD1 covers 10 bases. From germline, CDR1 is LNHDA and CDR2 SQIVND (reference sequence). Trimming at V came to 4 bases and at J to 0 bases, leaving 8 bases not matched to a gene. This CDR3 is built from 17 residues. The CDR3 sequence: CASSTGTGVRMNTEAFF. DNA for the CDR3: TGTGCCAGTAGTACCGGGACAGGGGTAAGGATGAACACTGAAGCTTTCTTT.

This clone was observed a few times. The chain is built from TRBV5-5 and TRBJ2-7, with D unresolved. Per the germline V gene, CDR1 is SGHKS and CDR2 is YYEKEE (reference sequence). This CDR3 is built from 15 residues. Trimming took off 0 bases at V and 2 bases at J, with 12 bases between the two ends. CDR3 region: CASSLVGDPTYEQYF. The CDR3, as DNA: TGTGCCAGCAGCTTGGTTGGGGATCCCACCTACGAGCAGTACTTC.

This rearrangement joins TRBV5-8 to TRBJ2-3, with D possibly TRBD1 on 6 matching bases. V lost 3 bases to trimming and J lost 6 bases, with 20 bases between them. The CDR3 contains 16 residues. Germline assignment: CDR1 SGHTS and CDR2 YDEGEE. The CDR3 region is CASSSVKGTITDTQYF. The CDR3 coding sequence is TGTGCCAGCAGCTCGGTAAAAGGGACAATCACGGATACGCAGTATTTT.

The chain has TRBV28 and TRBJ2-2; 8 nucleotides align to TRBD2. Germline V CDR1 and CDR2: MDHEN, SYDVKM. V lost 8 bases to trimming and J lost 7 bases; unmatched junction nucleotides: 9. This CDR3 is 14 amino acids long. Here the CDR3 reads CASDGRASHGELFF. As DNA, the CDR3 is TGTGCCAGCGACGGGAGGGCCTCGCACGGGGAGCTGTTTTTT.

This clone showed up just once. The chain combines TRBV5-1 with TRBJ2-6, with a weak D call TRBD2 (5 bases). Germline values: CDR1 SGHRS, CDR2 YFSETQ. V was clipped by 0 bases and J by 3 bases, with 7 bases between them. The CDR3 consists of 15 residues. Here the CDR3 DNA reads TGCGCCAGCAGCTTGGGAGGGAATGGGGCCAACGTCCTGACTTTC. It codes for CASSLGGNGANVLTF. The complete variable domain, with remaining parts taken from reference TRBV5-1 and TRBJ2-6, reads KAGVTQTPRYLIKTRGQQVTLSCSPISGHRSVSWYQQTPGQGLQFLFEYFSETQRNKGNFPGRFSGRQFSNSRSEMNVSTLELGDSALYLCASSLGGNGANVLTFGAGSRLTVL.

V gene TRBV28 combines with J gene TRBJ2-7, with TRBD1 matching 9 bases. Trimming at V came to 4 bases and at J to 4 bases, leaving 8 bases not matched to a gene. Germline values: CDR1 MDHEN, CDR2 SYDVKM. The CDR3 runs 15 residues. The CDR3 protein is CASSSHGTGTYEQYF. DNA for the CDR3: TGTGCCAGCAGTTCGCACGGGACAGGGACGTACGAGCAGTACTTC.

The V gene is TRBV7-6, the J gene TRBJ1-2; D gene ambiguous. Trimming cost V 4 bases and J 3 bases, with 15 bases left between them. This CDR3 is 15 amino acids long. Germline V gives CDR1 SGHVS, CDR2 FNYEAQ. As DNA, the CDR3 is TGTGCCAGCAGCTCCACCTCCGGATGGCACTATGGCTACACCTTC. This translates into CASSSTSGWHYGYTF.

Notes on this clone: Other DNA sequences from this sample encode an identical CDR3 as well. The chain recombines TRBV6-5 with TRBJ2-5; TRBD1 aligns across 10 bases. This CDR3 has 13 residues. Germline values: CDR1 MNHEY, CDR2 SVGAGI. V lost 5 bases, J lost 4 bases, and 1 base stayed unmatched. CDR3 protein: CASSRDRGETQYF. The CDR3 DNA reads as TGTGCCAGCAGTAGGGACAGGGGAGAGACCCAGTACTTC.

The gene calls are TRBV19 and TRBJ2-1; D gene unclear. Germline values: CDR1 LNHDA, CDR2 SQIVND (reference sequence). Trimming cost V 3 bases and J 2 bases, with 11 bases left between them. The CDR3 is made up of 15 amino acids. The CDR3 DNA sequence: TGTGCCAGTAGTATTACGCTAGGTCCCTACAATGAGCAGTTCTTC. Its translation: CASSITLGPYNEQFF.

This chain joins TRBV11-2 and TRBJ2-1, with D perhaps TRBD2 (6 bases). Germline CDR1 SGHAT, CDR2 FQNNGV. CDR3 size: 16 residues. Trimming cost V 0 bases and J 10 bases, with 19 bases left between them. CDR3 bases: TGTGCCAGCAGCTTAGATCGGAGGGCTTCGCCCCGGGAGCAGTTCTTC. Encoded protein: CASSLDRRASPREQFF.

The V and J genes are TRBV2 and TRBJ2-1; 7 nucleotides line up with TRBD2. This CDR3 is 13 amino acids long. Germline V gene lookup returns CDR1 SNHLY and CDR2 FYNNEI. Losses at the gene ends were 6 bases for V and 9 bases for J; bases not matched to a gene: 8. For the CDR3, the DNA is TGTGCCAGCAGCCCCTTGCGGGGGAGTGAGCAGTTCTTC. Its translation is CASSPLRGSEQFF.

V gene TRBV19 combines with J gene TRBJ2-2, with TRBD1 as a possible D gene (6 bases). Germline V gives CDR1 LNHDA, CDR2 SQIVND (reference sequence). V lost 4 bases and J 5 bases, leaving 8 bases between the germline ends. The CDR3 contains 13 residues. CDR3 loop: CASSNRVTGELFF. CDR3 bases: TGTGCCAGTAGTAACAGGGTTACCGGGGAGCTGTTTTTT.

This clone has only a few counts. The chain is built from TRBV7-9 and TRBJ1-1; 7 nucleotides line up with TRBD1. Germline loops: CDR1 SEHNR, CDR2 FQNEAQ (reference sequence). This CDR3 spans 13 amino acids. J was trimmed by 7 bases and V by 3 bases; bases with no gene match: 5. CDR3 bases: TGTGCCAGCAGCTTCGGTCCAGGGGGTGAAGCTTTCTTT. As protein: CASSFGPGGEAFF.

In this sample, this clone turned up once. This rearrangement joins TRBV29-1 to TRBJ2-3; 13 bases align to TRBD2. The ends lost 6 bases at V and 14 bases at J; junction bases unmatched: 5. Germline V gives CDR1 SQVTM, CDR2 ANQGSEA. The CDR3 sequence is 11 residues long. The CDR3 bases are TGCAGCGTGAGGACTAGCGGGAGAGGGTATTTT. Translated, it gives CSVRTSGRGYF.

The chain has TRBV10-3 and TRBJ2-7; 9 nucleotides line up with TRBD2. The length of the CDR3 is 17 residues. The ends lost 0 bases at V and 3 bases at J; junction bases unmatched: 9. The germline V gene has CDR1 ENHRY and CDR2 SYGVKD. As DNA, the CDR3 is TGTGCCATCAGTGAGTCTCGTCCCGGGACTAGCAGCTACGAGCAGTACTTC. Its protein product is CAISESRPGTSSYEQYF.

CDR3 in amino acids: CASSRVLGGTNTGELFF. The DNA of the CDR3 is TGTGCCAGCAGCCGGGTCCTGGGCGGCACGAACACCGGGGAGCTGTTTTTT. The rearrangement links TRBV4-2 to TRBJ2-2; no clear D gene. CDR1 is LGHNA, CDR2 YNFKEQ, per germline. CDR3 length: 17 residues. V lost 4 bases and J lost 0, with 15 bases in between.

The chain is built from TRBV25-1 and TRBJ1-5; D is unresolved. The CDR3 spans 15 residues. From germline, CDR1 is MGHDK and CDR2 SYGVNS. V gave up 0 bases and J gave up 3 bases, with 9 bases separating them. CDR3 coding DNA: TGTGCCAGCAGTGAATATGTACAGCCCAATCAGCCCCAGCATTTT. It codes for CASSEYVQPNQPQHF. Looking up the rest from reference TRBV25-1 and TRBJ1-5 gives the full variable domain: EADIYQTPRYLVIGTGKKITLECSQTMGHDKMYWYQQDPGMELHLIHYSYGVNSTEKGDLSSESTVSRIRTEHFPLTLESARPSHTSQYLCASSEYVQPNQPQHFGDGTRLSIL.